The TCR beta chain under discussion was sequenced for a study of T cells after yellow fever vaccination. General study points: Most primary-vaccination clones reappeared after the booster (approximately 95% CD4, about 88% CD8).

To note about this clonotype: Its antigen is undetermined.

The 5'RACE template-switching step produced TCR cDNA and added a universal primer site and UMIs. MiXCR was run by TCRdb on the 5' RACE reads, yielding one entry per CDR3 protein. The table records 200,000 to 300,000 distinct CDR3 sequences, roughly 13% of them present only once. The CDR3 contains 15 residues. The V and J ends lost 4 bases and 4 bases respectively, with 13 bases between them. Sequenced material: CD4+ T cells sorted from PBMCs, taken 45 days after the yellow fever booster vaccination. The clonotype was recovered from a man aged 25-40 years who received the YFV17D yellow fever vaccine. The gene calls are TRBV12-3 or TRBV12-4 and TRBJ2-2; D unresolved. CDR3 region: CASSSPIRSTGELFF. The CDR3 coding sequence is TGTGCCAGCAGTTCGCCGATTCGCAGCACCGGGGAGCTGTTTTTT.